This paragraph covers one T cell receptor (beta chain) sequence. The entry originates in a study of blood T cell repertoires in COVID-19. Study context: Material from acute and convalescent COVID-19 was sourced from the United States, Italy and Spain.

V was pared by 2 bases and J by 13 bases, with 14 bases between. This CDR3 contains 13 residues. TCRdb's copy holds only in-frame clones and misses some; the assay was immunoSEQ multiplex PCR. The sample includes 42,000 or so clones, 65% to 85% of them seen just once. The sequence came from a man aged 35-49 years with active or convalescent COVID-19. The rearrangement links TRBV12-3 or TRBV12-4 to TRBJ2-2; no reliable D call. What was sequenced was peripheral blood. CDR3 protein: CASSLPPNSRLFF. The CDR3 coding sequence is TGTGCCAGCAGTTTACCTCCAAATTCGCGGCTGTTTTTT.